The 4 T cell receptor beta chains below all came from one sample that was sequenced in a study of T-cell memory formation after mild COVID-19. One entry per CDR3 protein, called by TCRdb with MiXCR from the 5' RACE reads. The sample yields some 600,000 distinct CDR3 sequences, approximately 15% seen once. Material for sequencing was PBMCs or a T cell subset sorted from them (not recorded which). These receptor sequences come from an adult woman who had mild COVID-19 (a few samples of this study predate the infection). Cell type and time point are not known.

This clonotype appeared many times. The chain uses TRBV5-1 and TRBJ2-7; perhaps TRBD2 as D (6 bases). Germline values: CDR1 SGHRS, CDR2 YFSETQ. There are 12 residues in the CDR3. Deletions cut 4 bases from V and 2 bases from J, with 7 bases between. The chain's CDR3 is CASSREPYEQYF. CDR3 sequence (DNA): TGCGCCAGCAGCCGGGAGCCCTACGAGCAGTACTTC.

This clonotype was counted only a few times. V usage is TRBV3-1 and J usage is TRBJ1-2; D may be TRBD1 (6 bases). The CDR3 runs to 14 residues. V was trimmed by 0 bases and J by 8 bases, leaving 13 bases between them. CDR1 is LGHDT, CDR2 YNNKEL, per germline (reference sequence). CDR3 bases: TGTGCCAGCAGCCAAGACCAGGGCAGGGGAGGCTACACCTTC. It is translated as CASSQDQGRGGYTF.

This clonotype showed up just a few times. V is TRBV4-2 and J is TRBJ2-7; D possibly corresponds to TRBD2 (6 bases). Germline V lookup: CDR1 LGHNA, CDR2 YNFKEQ. The CDR3 spans 14 residues. V was shortened by 4 bases and J by 2 bases, with 12 bases between the two germline ends. CDR3 region: CASSRGVAAYEQYF. CDR3 sequence (DNA): TGTGCCAGCAGCCGGGGGGTAGCGGCCTACGAGCAGTACTTC.

The chain uses TRBV5-1 and TRBJ1-2, with D maybe TRBD1 (6 bases). From germline, CDR1 is SGHRS and CDR2 YFSETQ. Between the trimmed V and J ends, which lost 5 bases and 3 bases, there was a span of 17 bases. CDR3 length equals 15 residues. CDR3 loop: CASSEMGGQDYGYTF. The CDR3 nucleotides read TGCGCCAGCAGTGAAATGGGGGGGCAAGACTATGGCTACACCTTC.